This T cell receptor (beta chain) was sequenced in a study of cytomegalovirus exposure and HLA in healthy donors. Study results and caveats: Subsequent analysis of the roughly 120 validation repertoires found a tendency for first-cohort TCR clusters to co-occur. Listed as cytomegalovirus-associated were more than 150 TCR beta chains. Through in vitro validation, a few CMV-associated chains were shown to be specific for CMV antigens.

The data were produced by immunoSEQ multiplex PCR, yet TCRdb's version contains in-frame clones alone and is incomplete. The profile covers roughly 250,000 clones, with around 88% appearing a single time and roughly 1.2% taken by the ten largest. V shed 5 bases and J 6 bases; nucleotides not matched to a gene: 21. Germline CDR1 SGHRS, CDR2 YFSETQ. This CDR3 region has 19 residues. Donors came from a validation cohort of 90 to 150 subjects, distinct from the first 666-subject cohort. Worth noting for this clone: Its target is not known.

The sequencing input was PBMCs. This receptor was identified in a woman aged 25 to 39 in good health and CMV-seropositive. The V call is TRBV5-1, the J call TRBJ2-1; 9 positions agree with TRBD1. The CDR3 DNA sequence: TGCGCCAGCAGTTTTCAGGTGAAACAGGGGGCAAGGAGGGGCAATGAGCAGTTCTTC. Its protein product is CASSFQVKQGARRGNEQFF.